Listed below are T cell receptor beta chains from one sample, sequenced in a study of cytomegalovirus exposure and HLA in healthy donors. TCRdb keeps only in-frame clones here, not all; method: immunoSEQ multiplex PCR. The sample contains around 150,000 clones, around 80% of which appear only once. Specimen: PBMCs. The receptor source for this set is a man aged 25 to 40 in good health. Both conserved end residues are part of each CDR3. D genes are given only for firm matches. Part of the rows lack a size; the others show once, few, many or a class for expanded clones.

-	TRBV7-6	-	TRBJ1-5	TGTGCCAGCAGCGCTCGGGGGGGCGGGAATCAGCCCCAGCATTTT	CASSARGGGNQPQHF
-	TRBV4-3	-	TRBJ2-1	TGCGCCAGCAGCCAAGTAAACGCCGAGGAGAATGAGCAGTTCTTC	CASSQVNAEENEQFF
-	TRBV7-2	-	TRBJ2-7	TGTGCCAGCAGCTTAGACCTGGGGAGCTCCTACGAGCAGTACTTC	CASSLDLGSSYEQYF
-	TRBV5-1	-	TRBJ2-3	TGCGCCAGCAGCTTTTTTTCGGGAGCTAGCACAGATACGCAGTATTTT	CASSFFSGASTDTQYF
-	TRBV9	TRBD2	TRBJ2-7	TGTGCCAGCAGCGTAGACGGCGGGAGGACCTACGAGCAGTACTTC	CASSVDGGRTYEQYF
-	TRBV9	-	TRBJ2-1	TGTGCCAGCAGCCCGAGGGGGTCGGGGAGTTGGAATGAGCAGTTCTTC	CASSPRGSGSWNEQFF
-	TRBV18	-	TRBJ2-1	TGTGCCAGCTCCCAGGTGGCGGGGAACAATGAGCAGTTCTTC	CASSQVAGNNEQFF
-	TRBV29-1	-	TRBJ2-5	TGCAGCGAGACAGTAAGAGAGACCCAGTACTTC	CSETVRETQYF
-	TRBV5-1	TRBD2	TRBJ2-2	TGCGCCAGCAGCGTAAGACTAGCGGGTAACACCGGGGAGCTGTTTTTT	CASSVRLAGNTGELFF
-	TRBV18	-	TRBJ2-5	TGTGCCAGCTCACCAGGTGGCACCCCTGGTGAGACCCAGTACTTC	CASSPGGTPGETQYF
-	TRBV7-9	TRBD1	TRBJ1-2	TGTTCCAGCAGCTTTGGAGGGGGCAAAGGCTACACCTTC	CSSSFGGGKGYTF
-	TRBV5-1	TRBD1	TRBJ2-7	TGCGCCAGCAGCTTGGGACAGGGACCCTACGAGCAGTACTTC	CASSLGQGPYEQYF
-	TRBV7-8	TRBD2	TRBJ2-1	TGTGCCAGCAGCTTAGGGGGACTACCACGGTTCTTC	CASSLGGLPRFF
-	TRBV7-3	TRBD1	TRBJ1-1	TGTGCCAGCAGCCCTACCCCGACAGGGACGTGGAACACTGAAGCTTTCTTT	CASSPTPTGTWNTEAFF
-	TRBV10-1	-	TRBJ1-1	TGCGCCAGCAGCTCACAGGGTATCTTGCAGGGAGCTTTCTTT	CASSSQGILQGAFF
-	TRBV9	-	TRBJ2-1	TGTGCCAGCAGCGACGGGAGCGGGTACAATGAGCAGTTCTTC	CASSDGSGYNEQFF
-	TRBV5-1	-	TRBJ1-5	TGTGCCAGCAGCTTGGCACAGAACCACAATCAGCCCCAGCATTTT	CASSLAQNHNQPQHF
-	TRBV5-1	-	TRBJ1-3	TGCGCCAGCACCCTGGCAGGGATCCTCACCTCTGGAAACACCATATATTTT	CASTLAGILTSGNTIYF
-	TRBV27	TRBD2	TRBJ2-7	TGTGCCACCCGTCCGGGACTAGCCTCTCCCTACGAGCAGTACTTC	CATRPGLASPYEQYF
-	TRBV6-1	TRBD1	TRBJ2-7	TGTGCCAGCAGTGATAACAGGGGCTACGAGCAGTACTTC	CASSDNRGYEQYF
-	TRBV10-3	-	TRBJ2-1	TGTGCCACGCAGACTAGCGCAGGGGGTTACAATGAGCAGTTCTTC	CATQTSAGGYNEQFF
few	TRBV4-1	TRBD2	TRBJ2-1	TGCGCCAGCAGCCTACTAGCGGGTGCGCAGTTCTTC	CASSLLAGAQFF
-	TRBV19	TRBD2	TRBJ2-3	TGTGCCAGTAGTATCATAGCGGGCATCACAGATACGCAGTATTTT	CASSIIAGITDTQYF
-	TRBV9	-	TRBJ2-5	TGTGCCAGCAGCGCCCACGGCGGGGCCGTACAAGAGACCCAGTACTTC	CASSAHGGAVQETQYF
-	TRBV18	TRBD2	TRBJ2-7	TGTGCCAGCTCACCGGGAGGGCCCCCCGAGCAGTACTTC	CASSPGGPPEQYF
-	TRBV19	-	TRBJ1-1	TGTGCCAGTAGTATAGCTCTTCGGACTTCCCGGATCGCTGAAGCTTTCTTT	CASSIALRTSRIAEAFF
-	TRBV11-2	-	TRBJ2-1	TGTGCCAGCTGGGTCCTAGGCAGTGAGCAGTTCTTC	CASWVLGSEQFF
-	TRBV6-6	-	TRBJ1-1	TGTGCCAGCAGTATAGGTCGGGGAGCCATGAACACTGAAGCTTTCTTT	CASSIGRGAMNTEAFF
-	TRBV5-4	-	TRBJ1-4	TGTGCCAGCCGGGACTCAGCTAATGAAAAACTGTTTTTT	CASRDSANEKLFF
-	TRBV6-5	TRBD2	TRBJ2-1	TGTGCCAGCAGGTCTGGGCGGGAGAGGTACAATGAGCAGTTCTTC	CASRSGRERYNEQFF
-	TRBV4-1	TRBD2	TRBJ2-3	TGCGCCAGCAGCCAGTTAACTAGCGGGAGGGCGGAAGATACGCAGTATTTT	CASSQLTSGRAEDTQYF
-	TRBV7-2	-	TRBJ1-3	TGTGCCAGCAGCTCAGCGACGGGGGGCCCTGGAAACACCATATATTTT	CASSSATGGPGNTIYF
few	TRBV6-5	-	TRBJ1-2	TGTGCCAGCAGTTACGGCAGATCCTATGGCTACACCTTC	CASSYGRSYGYTF
-	TRBV29-1	TRBD2	TRBJ2-7	TGCAGCGTTGTGGGACTAGCGGCCTCCTACGAGCAGTACTTC	CSVVGLAASYEQYF
-	TRBV6-6	-	TRBJ2-7	TGTGCCAGCAGTTACCCGGTGGACGAGCAGTACTTC	CASSYPVDEQYF
-	TRBV19	TRBD2	TRBJ2-2	TGTGCCAGTAGTCGGGGACTAGCGGGAGTTTCTACCGGGGAGCTGTTTTTT	CASSRGLAGVSTGELFF
-	TRBV7-6	-	TRBJ2-7	TGTGCCAGCAGCCAGCGGCCGGGGTTGGCCTACGAGCAGTACTTC	CASSQRPGLAYEQYF
-	TRBV28	TRBD1	TRBJ2-1	TGTGCCAGTAGCCGACGGGACAGAATCTACAATGAGCAGTTCTTC	CASSRRDRIYNEQFF
few	TRBV19	TRBD2	TRBJ2-7	TGTGCCAGTAGTCCCTGGACTAGCGTCTACGAGCAGTACTTC	CASSPWTSVYEQYF
once	TRBV7-6	TRBD1	TRBJ2-7	TGTGCCAGCAGCTTAGAGGCGACAGGGGACGAGCAGTACTTC	CASSLEATGDEQYF
-	TRBV28	-	TRBJ1-4	TGTGCCAGCAGTTTTAGGGGTATCGTACTGTTTTTT	CASSFRGIVLFF
-	TRBV5-1	-	TRBJ1-5	TGCGCCAGCAGCTTGGATGGCCCCAATCAGCCCCAGCATTTT	CASSLDGPNQPQHF
-	TRBV6-6	-	TRBJ2-2	TGTGCCAGCAGTCGCGACACCGGGGAGCTGTTTTTT	CASSRDTGELFF
-	TRBV19	TRBD2	TRBJ2-1	TGTGCCAGTAGTACCACGCAAGGACTAGCGGCCTACAATGAGCAGTTCTTC	CASSTTQGLAAYNEQFF
-	TRBV7-3	TRBD2	TRBJ2-1	TGTGCCAGCAGCTTAATTAGCGGGAGTAATGAGCAGTTCTTC	CASSLISGSNEQFF
-	TRBV7-3	TRBD2	TRBJ2-1	TGTGCCAGCAGCTTGGGCCTAGCGGGGAACAATGAGCAGTTCTTC	CASSLGLAGNNEQFF
-	TRBV4-1	TRBD1	TRBJ2-7	TGCGCCAGCGGTAGGGGACAGGGCTACGAGCAGTACTTC	CASGRGQGYEQYF
few	TRBV4-3	-	TRBJ2-1	TGCGCCAGCAGCCAAGGTGGAGTTTACAATGAGCAGTTCTTC	CASSQGGVYNEQFF
-	TRBV21-1	-	TRBJ1-2	TGTGCCAGCAAAACCGGGTGGGACTATGGCTACACCTTC	CASKTGWDYGYTF
-	TRBV27	-	TRBJ1-2	TGTGCCAGCAGTTTTACTATAGGACAAACCCACACCTTC	CASSFTIGQTHTF
-	TRBV28	-	TRBJ1-2	TGTGCCAGTGAGGGGGTGAACTATGGCTACACCTTC	CASEGVNYGYTF
once	TRBV5-7	-	TRBJ2-7	TGTGCCAGCAGCTTGCAATTTACTGCCTCCTACGAGCAGTACTTC	CASSLQFTASYEQYF
-	TRBV4-2	-	TRBJ1-1	TGTGCCAGCAGCCAAGCCCGTGAAGCTTTCTTT	CASSQAREAFF
-	TRBV19	-	TRBJ2-7	TGTGCCAGTATGTCCGGACACTCCTACGAGCAGTACTTC	CASMSGHSYEQYF
-	TRBV5-6	TRBD2	TRBJ2-1	TGTGCCAGCAGCCCCACTAGCGGGTTATACAATGAGCAGTTCTTC	CASSPTSGLYNEQFF
-	TRBV5-8	TRBD1	TRBJ2-3	TGTGCCAGCAGCAACACAAGACAGGGTACCTCCACAGATACGCAGTATTTT	CASSNTRQGTSTDTQYF
-	TRBV5-1	-	TRBJ1-1	TGCGCCAGCAGCCTCCAGGGCCCGAACACTGAAGCTTTCTTT	CASSLQGPNTEAFF
-	TRBV5-5	TRBD2	TRBJ2-7	TGTGCCAGCAGCCCTAGCGGGCGATCCTACGAGCAGTACTTC	CASSPSGRSYEQYF